This entry is about one TCR beta chain. The target antigen is unknown. This entry comes from a study of beta chain features in type 1 diabetes. Sorting gave populations that all exceeded 95% purity. Notes on the study in general: Over-representation of high TCR-expressing cells was a possible consequence of cDNA sequencing. Lower insertion and higher deletion counts appeared at VDJ junctions in type 1 diabetes patients.

Reverse transcription of all isolated RNA meant that expressed TCRB transcripts were sequenced. Only in-frame clones appear in the TCRdb table, and some are missing; sequencing was by immunoSEQ multiplex PCR. The repertoire has 400,000 to 500,000 clones, around 13% of them found once; the top ten carry roughly 0.038%. This clonotype was sampled from a man aged 25-45 years in good health. The specimen was naive CD4+ T cells from blood.

CDR3 loop: CASSLGGNYGYTF. DNA of the CDR3: TGTGCCAGCAGCTTAGGGGGAAACTATGGCTACACCTTC. The rearrangement links TRBV7-9 to TRBJ1-2; no firm D call. Trimming stripped 1 base from V and 2 bases from J, with 5 bases between. There are 13 residues in the CDR3. CDR1 is SEHNR and CDR2 is FQNEAQ in the germline V gene (reference sequence).